The TCR beta chain under discussion was sequenced for a study of T cell responses to AZD1222 COVID-19 vaccine. The CDR3 covers 15 residues. In germline, CDR1 is ENHRY, CDR2 SYGVKD. Trimming stripped 0 bases from V and 1 base from J, with 7 bases between. Analysis merged second doses at about 4 or about 12 weeks. Notes on the study in general: Donors in the cohort were predominantly white British and more often female, and clonal diversity was possibly underestimated. A reported finding is that nearly half of spike-specific TCRs target unmutated variant regions. Recipients of two AZD1222 doses showed rising Spike-specific TCR breadth and depth.

Comments on this clone: Its antigen is unknown.

The protocol was immunoSEQ multiplex PCR, while the TCRdb copy is restricted to in-frame clones and leaves out a portion. The sample contains tens of thousands of clones, approximately 90% of which appear only once. The chain carries TRBV10-3 and TRBJ2-1; possibly TRBD2 for D (5 bases). The sample here was peripheral blood, taken 28 days after the second AZD1222 dose. This sequence originates from an adult who received the AZD1222 COVID-19 vaccine. The CDR3 spells CAISESTGSYNEQFF. In DNA form, the CDR3 reads TGTGCCATCAGTGAGTCGACGGGATCCTACAATGAGCAGTTCTTC.